The clone carrying this T cell receptor (beta chain) was counted only a few times. Its antigen is not known. The CDR3 is 16 residues long. The V and J ends lost 3 bases and 5 bases respectively, with 16 bases between them. Germline CDR1 and CDR2: MNHEY and SVGAGI. This record belongs to a study of T cell responses to AZD1222 COVID-19 vaccine. Overall study: Second-dose schedules of about 4 or about 12 weeks were combined.

The assay was immunoSEQ multiplex PCR, and TCRdb's table has in-frame clones only and misses some. Of over 100,000 clones in the sample, about 87% were seen once. Study results and caveats: Nearly half of spike-specific TCRs reportedly target variant regions that are unmutated in the B.1.351 and B.1.1.7 variants. Spike-specific TCR repertoires showed rising breadth and depth after two AZD1222 doses. Only six or seven AZD1222 recipients tested seropositive at baseline.

This clonotype originated in an adult in good health. The V and J genes are TRBV6-5 and TRBJ2-2; tentative D call: TRBD2 (6 bases). The sequencing used peripheral blood, collected on day 0 of AZD1222 vaccination. CDR3 loop: CASSYNGRGGTGELFF. In DNA, the CDR3 is TGTGCCAGCAGTTATAATGGGCGGGGCGGGACCGGGGAGCTGTTTTTT.